The 6 T cell receptor beta chains below were found in one sample sequenced in a study of blood T cell repertoires in COVID-19. Generated by immunoSEQ multiplex PCR, the TCRdb table keeps only in-frame clones and is missing some. The table records approximately 270,000 clones, 70% to 90% of them present only once. The sample was peripheral blood. Every receptor here comes from a woman aged 70-85 years with acute or convalescent COVID-19.

The rearrangement links TRBV5-1 to TRBJ2-4, with a tentative D call TRBD2 (6 bases). Deletions cut 3 bases from V and 7 bases from J, with 17 bases between. Germline lookup yields CDR1 SGHRS and CDR2 YFSETQ. The CDR3 consists of 15 residues. CDR3 region: CASSSTGAGNNIQYF. CDR3 in DNA: TGCGCCAGCAGCTCCACTGGCGCGGGGAACAACATTCAGTACTTC.

The chain couples TRBV5-1 to TRBJ1-2; a weak D match, TRBD1 (6 bases). V lost 7 bases, J lost 2 bases, and 12 bases lay in between. The CDR3 is made up of 13 amino acids. Germline V gene data show CDR1 as SGHRS and CDR2 as YFSETQ. The CDR3 sequence is CASGDTGNYGYTF. CDR3 coding DNA: TGCGCCAGCGGGGACACAGGGAACTATGGCTACACCTTC.

In its sample, this clone was seen once. V is TRBV9 and J is TRBJ2-1; D unclear. The CDR3 is made up of 16 amino acids. Looked up from germline, CDR1 is SGDLS and CDR2 is YYNGEE. Trimming shortened V by 2 bases and J by 0 bases, and 12 bases separated the two germline ends. The CDR3 DNA reads as TGTGCCAGCAGCGTTGGTCCGCTCGGCTCCTACAATGAGCAGTTCTTC. Protein: CASSVGPLGSYNEQFF.

In regard to this clone: Other DNA sequences in the sample encode the same CDR3. V usage is TRBV3-1 (or the pseudogene TRBV3-2) and J usage is TRBJ2-2; no firm D call. The CDR3 contains 12 residues. Looked up from germline, CDR1 is LGHDT and CDR2 is YNNKEL (reference sequence). V lost 1 base and J 6 bases, leaving 3 bases between the germline ends. DNA of the CDR3: TGTGCCAGCAGCCAAGCCTCCGGGGAGCTGTTTTTT. It is translated as CASSQASGELFF.

This chain links TRBV28 with TRBJ2-4; TRBD2 matches at 10 bases. Germline CDR1 and CDR2: MDHEN and SYDVKM. The CDR3 is made up of 16 amino acids. After removal of 8 bases from V and 0 bases from J, the junction contained 7 bases not matched to a gene. The DNA of the CDR3 is TGTGCCAGCTCCCCTAGCGGGAGCGTAGCCAAAAACATTCAGTACTTC. Encoded protein: CASSPSGSVAKNIQYF. Full variable domain (outside the CDR3, taken from reference TRBV28 and TRBJ2-4): DVKVTQSSRYLVKRTGEKVFLECVQDMDHENMFWYRQDPGLGLRLIYFSYDVKMKEKGDIPEGYSVSREKKERFSLILESASTNQTSMYLCASSPSGSVAKNIQYFGAGTRLSVL.

The chain combines TRBV4-2 with TRBJ1-6; no definite D call. This CDR3 is 15 amino acids long. Trimming took 1 base from V and 7 from J, leaving 11 bases between them. Germline CDR1 is LGHNA and CDR2 is YNFKEQ. The CDR3 region has the DNA TGTGCCAGCAGCCAAGGCCCGGGGTCCAATTCACCCCTCCACTTT. Translation gives CASSQGPGSNSPLHF.